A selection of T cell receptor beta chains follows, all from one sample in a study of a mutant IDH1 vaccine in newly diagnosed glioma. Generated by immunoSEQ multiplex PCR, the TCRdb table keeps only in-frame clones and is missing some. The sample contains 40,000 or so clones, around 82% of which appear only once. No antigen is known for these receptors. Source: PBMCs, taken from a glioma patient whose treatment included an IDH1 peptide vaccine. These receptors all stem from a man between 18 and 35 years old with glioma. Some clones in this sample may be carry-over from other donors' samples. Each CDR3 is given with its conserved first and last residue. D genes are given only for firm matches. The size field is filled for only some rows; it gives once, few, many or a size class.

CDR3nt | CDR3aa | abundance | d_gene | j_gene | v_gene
TGCGCCAGCAGCCAAGATCGAGAGACTAACTATGGCTACACCTTC | CASSQDRETNYGYTF | - | - | TRBJ1-2 | TRBV4-3
TGTGCCAGCAGTTTTATCATTCTGAACGGGGAGCTGTTTTTT | CASSFIILNGELFF | - | - | TRBJ2-2 | TRBV27
TGTGCCAGCAGTTACGGGACAGGGGTTTTGGCACCCCTCCACTTT | CASSYGTGVLAPLHF | - | TRBD1 | TRBJ1-6 | TRBV6-5
TGTGCCAGCAGTTATTATCGGGGGTCAGAGACCCAGTACTTC | CASSYYRGSETQYF | - | - | TRBJ2-5 | TRBV27
TGCAGCGTTGATAGTAGCGGGAGGGGGGATGAGCAGTTCTTC | CSVDSSGRGDEQFF | - | TRBD2 | TRBJ2-1 | TRBV29-1
TGTGCCAGCAGCGTAGGCAGAAACACTGAAGCTTTCTTT | CASSVGRNTEAFF | - | - | TRBJ1-1 | TRBV9
TGTGCCAGCAGTCAGACTGGCTCAGGCTGGGAAAAACTGTTTTTT | CASSQTGSGWEKLFF | - | - | TRBJ1-4 | TRBV6-5
TGCGCCAGCAGCCTGCTCCCCTATAATTCACCCCTCCACTTT | CASSLLPYNSPLHF | - | - | TRBJ1-6 | TRBV5-1
TGTGCCAGCAGCTTGGGGGCGGGGGCCCCCTACGAGCAGTACTTC | CASSLGAGAPYEQYF | - | - | TRBJ2-7 | TRBV5-8
TGTGCCAGCAGTTTATCGGGGATTGGCTACGAGCAGTACTTC | CASSLSGIGYEQYF | once | - | TRBJ2-7 | TRBV27
TGTGCCAGCAGCCCCAACCCTTTGAGCTCCTATAATTCACCCCTCCACTTT | CASSPNPLSSYNSPLHF | - | - | TRBJ1-6 | TRBV13
TGCGCCAGCAGCCAAGGCGACAGATACACCGGGGAGCTGTTTTTT | CASSQGDRYTGELFF | - | - | TRBJ2-2 | TRBV4-3
TGCGCCAGCAGCTTGGACTTGTACACTGAAGCTTTCTTT | CASSLDLYTEAFF | once | - | TRBJ1-1 | TRBV5-1
TGTGCCAGCTCACCTCCGGGACACGGGAACACTGAAGCTTTCTTT | CASSPPGHGNTEAFF | - | - | TRBJ1-1 | TRBV18
TGTGCCAGTAGTATGGCTAGCGGGCTTGACTCCTACGAGCAGTACTTC | CASSMASGLDSYEQYF | few | TRBD2 | TRBJ2-7 | TRBV19
TGCAGCGTTGAAGAAGAGTGGGACGGGGATAATGAAAAACTGTTTTTT | CSVEEEWDGDNEKLFF | - | - | TRBJ1-4 | TRBV29-1
TGTGCCAGCAGCTTTACGATGGCTGAAGCTTTCTTT | CASSFTMAEAFF | few | - | TRBJ1-1 | TRBV7-2
TGTGCCAGCAGTTACGATATTACAGTGAACACTGAAGCTTTCTTT | CASSYDITVNTEAFF | - | - | TRBJ1-1 | TRBV6-5